These T cell receptor beta chains were read from a single sample in a study of STAT5B mutations in CD4+ large granular lymphocyte leukemia. The assay was immunoSEQ multiplex PCR, and TCRdb's table has in-frame clones only and misses some. The sample lists some 40,000 clones; 85% were seen once. The specimen sequenced was CD4+ T cells from blood buffy coats. These TCRs come from a human donor in good health. Each CDR3 is given with its conserved first and last residue. A D gene is named only where the DNA matches it firmly. The size of a clone is reported for some rows only, either as once, few or many, or as a class for expanded clones.

D gene	V gene	clone size	J gene	CDR3 protein	CDR3 DNA
TRBD1	TRBV5-1	NA	TRBJ1-4	CASSFFRGPNEKLFF	TGCGCCAGCAGCTTTTTCAGGGGGCCCAATGAAAAACTGTTTTTT
TRBD2	TRBV18	NA	TRBJ2-7	CASSPYMSGGLGRDEQYF	TGTGCCAGCTCACCCTATATGAGCGGGGGGTTGGGCCGCGACGAGCAGTACTTC
TRBD1	TRBV2	once	TRBJ2-3	CASSEGTGTDTQYF	TGTGCCAGCAGTGAGGGGACAGGCACAGATACGCAGTATTTT
TRBD2	TRBV7-2	NA	TRBJ2-7	CASSLGLAGVPEQYF	TGTGCCAGCAGCCTAGGACTAGCGGGAGTCCCCGAGCAGTACTTC
TRBD1	TRBV19	few	TRBJ1-3	CASSLLRDRVSSGNTIYF	TGTGCCAGTAGTTTACTCCGGGACAGAGTGAGCTCTGGAAACACCATATATTTT
NA	TRBV4-1	once	TRBJ1-1	CASRAGEGRQTEAFF	TGCGCCAGCAGGGCTGGGGAGGGGAGGCAGACTGAAGCTTTCTTT
NA	TRBV11-2	few	TRBJ2-7	CASSLDGSSYEQYF	TGTGCCAGCAGCTTGGACGGGAGCTCCTACGAGCAGTACTTC
TRBD2	TRBV15	NA	TRBJ2-3	CATSRGAGGANTDTQYF	TGTGCCACCAGCAGAGGAGCCGGGGGGGCAAATACAGATACGCAGTATTTT
NA	TRBV6-1	NA	TRBJ2-7	CASSALRSYEQYF	TGTGCCAGCAGTGCCCTTAGATCCTACGAGCAGTACTTC
NA	TRBV6-1	once	TRBJ2-5	CASSEARSWGQETQYF	TGTGCCAGCAGTGAAGCGCGGAGCTGGGGCCAAGAGACCCAGTACTTC
TRBD2	TRBV18	NA	TRBJ2-3	CASSPRGGGPTDTQYF	TGTGCCAGCTCACCACGCGGGGGGGGACCCACAGATACGCAGTATTTT
NA	TRBV15	NA	TRBJ1-1	CATSRPGANTEAFF	TGTGCCACCAGCAGGCCAGGAGCGAACACTGAAGCTTTCTTT
NA	TRBV27	NA	TRBJ1-4	CASSPITGIGGNEKLFF	TGTGCCAGCAGCCCCATTACAGGGATTGGTGGTAATGAAAAACTGTTTTTT
NA	TRBV6-5	NA	TRBJ1-1	CASSLGGLMNTEAFF	TGTGCCAGCAGCCTGGGGGGATTGATGAACACTGAAGCTTTCTTT
NA	TRBV11-2	NA	TRBJ2-7	CASSLVAGPYEQYF	TGTGCCAGCAGCTTAGTTGCGGGTCCCTACGAGCAGTACTTC
TRBD2	TRBV10-1	NA	TRBJ2-7	CASSGTSGSRYEQYF	TGCGCCAGCAGTGGGACTAGCGGGAGTCGGTACGAGCAGTACTTC
TRBD1	TRBV10-1	NA	TRBJ1-1	CASSPGGGQGNTEAFF	TGCGCCAGCAGTCCTGGAGGGGGACAGGGAAACACTGAAGCTTTCTTT
TRBD1	TRBV25-1	NA	TRBJ2-1	CASSTHRQGSNEQFF	TGTGCCAGCAGTACCCATCGACAGGGGAGCAATGAGCAGTTCTTC
NA	TRBV5-1	NA	TRBJ1-4	CASSYSGAATNEKLFF	TGCGCCAGCAGCTACTCAGGGGCCGCAACTAATGAAAAACTGTTTTTT
TRBD1	TRBV5-8	NA	TRBJ2-6	CASSSGQGAITGANVLTF	TGTGCCAGCAGCTCGGGACAGGGGGCGATAACTGGGGCCAACGTCCTGACTTTC
NA	TRBV5-4	NA	TRBJ2-1	CASSLVVGRRGGYDEQFF	TGTGCCAGCAGCTTGGTAGTAGGGAGGAGAGGGGGTTACGATGAGCAGTTCTTC
TRBD1	TRBV19	NA	TRBJ1-1	CASSTRQGNTEAFF	TGTGCCAGTAGTACCAGACAGGGGAACACTGAAGCTTTCTTT
NA	TRBV7-2	NA	TRBJ2-1	CASSPVGAYNEQFF	TGTGCCAGCAGCCCAGTGGGGGCCTACAATGAGCAGTTCTTC
NA	TRBV6-5	NA	TRBJ1-5	CASSYSALRDQPQHF	TGTGCCAGCAGTTACTCGGCACTGCGGGATCAGCCCCAGCATTTT
NA	TRBV19	NA	TRBJ1-5	CASSLGGFNSNQPQHF	TGTGCCAGTAGTTTGGGGGGATTTAATAGCAATCAGCCCCAGCATTTT